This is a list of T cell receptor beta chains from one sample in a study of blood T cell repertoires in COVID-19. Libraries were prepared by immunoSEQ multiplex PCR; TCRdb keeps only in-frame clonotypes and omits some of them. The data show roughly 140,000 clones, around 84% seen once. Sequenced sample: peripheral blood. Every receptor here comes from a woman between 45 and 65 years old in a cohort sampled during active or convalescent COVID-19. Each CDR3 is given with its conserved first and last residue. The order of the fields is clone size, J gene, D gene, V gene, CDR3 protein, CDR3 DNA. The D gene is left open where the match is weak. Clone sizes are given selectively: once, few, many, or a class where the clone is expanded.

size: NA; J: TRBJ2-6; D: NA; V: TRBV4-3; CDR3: CASSQDSRGLGANVLTF; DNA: TGCGCCAGCAGCCAAGATTCGCGGGGGCTCGGGGCCAACGTCCTGACTTTC
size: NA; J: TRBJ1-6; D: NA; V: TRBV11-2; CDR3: CASSLQGSSPLHF; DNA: TGTGCCAGCAGCCTCCAGGGGAGTTCACCCCTCCACTTT
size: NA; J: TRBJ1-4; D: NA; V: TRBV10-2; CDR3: CASSEGGTNEKLFF; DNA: TGCGCCAGCAGTGAAGGGGGAACTAATGAAAAACTGTTTTTT
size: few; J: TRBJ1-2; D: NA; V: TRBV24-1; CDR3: CAAPGVRYGYTF; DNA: TGTGCCGCCCCAGGGGTGAGGTATGGCTACACCTTC
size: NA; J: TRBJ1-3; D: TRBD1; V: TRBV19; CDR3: CASSADRVSGNTIYF; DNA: TGTGCCAGTAGTGCGGACAGGGTCTCTGGAAACACCATATATTTT
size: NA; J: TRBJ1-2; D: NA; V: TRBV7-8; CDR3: CASSAAGVSRLYGYTF; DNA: TGTGCCAGCAGCGCCGCAGGGGTCTCTAGGCTCTATGGCTACACCTTC
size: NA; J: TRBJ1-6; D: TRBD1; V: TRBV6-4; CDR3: CASSEGTAKGSPLHF; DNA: TGTGCCAGCAGTGAAGGGACAGCGAAGGGTTCACCCCTCCACTTT
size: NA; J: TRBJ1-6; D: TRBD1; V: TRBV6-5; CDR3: CATSTGQEYNSPLHF; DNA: TGTGCCACATCGACGGGACAGGAATATAATTCACCCCTCCACTTT
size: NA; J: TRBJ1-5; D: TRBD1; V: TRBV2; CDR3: CASSKGQGPYQPQHF; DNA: TGTGCCAGCAGCAAGGGACAGGGCCCCTATCAGCCCCAGCATTTT
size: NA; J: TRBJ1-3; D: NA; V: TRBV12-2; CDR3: CASRLDTGNTIYF; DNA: TGTGCAAGTCGCTTGGACACTGGAAACACCATATATTTT
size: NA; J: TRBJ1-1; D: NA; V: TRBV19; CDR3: CASEQGNTEAFF; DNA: TGTGCCAGTGAACAGGGGAACACTGAAGCTTTCTTT
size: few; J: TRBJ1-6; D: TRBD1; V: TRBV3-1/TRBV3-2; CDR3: CASSQMSGTGLVPGSPLHF; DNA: TGTGCCAGCAGCCAAATGTCGGGGACAGGGCTAGTCCCCGGGTCACCCCTCCACTTT
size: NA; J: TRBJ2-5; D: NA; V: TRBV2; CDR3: CASAGWDIETQYF; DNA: TGTGCCAGCGCCGGTTGGGACATCGAGACCCAGTACTTC
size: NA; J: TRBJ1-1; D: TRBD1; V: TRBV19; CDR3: CASSQTGTEAFF; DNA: TGTGCCAGTAGCCAGACAGGGACAGAAGCTTTCTTT
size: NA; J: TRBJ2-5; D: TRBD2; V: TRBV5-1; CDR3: CASSKGLAGPRETQYF; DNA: TGCGCCAGCAGCAAAGGACTAGCGGGGCCGAGAGAGACCCAGTACTTC
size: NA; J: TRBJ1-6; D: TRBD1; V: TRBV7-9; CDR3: CASSSRDRRNSPLHF; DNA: TGTGCCAGCAGCTCCCGGGACAGACGTAATTCACCCCTCCACTTT
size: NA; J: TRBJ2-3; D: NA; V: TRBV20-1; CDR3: CSAQLADTQYF; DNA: TGCAGTGCTCAACTAGCAGATACGCAGTATTTT
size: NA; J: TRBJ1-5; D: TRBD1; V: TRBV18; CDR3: CASSSDRLQPQHF; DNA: TGTGCCAGCTCATCGGACAGGCTACAGCCCCAGCATTTT
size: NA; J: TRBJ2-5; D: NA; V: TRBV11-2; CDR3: CASSLGLRETQYF; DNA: TGTGCCAGCAGCTTAGGGCTCAGAGAGACCCAGTACTTC
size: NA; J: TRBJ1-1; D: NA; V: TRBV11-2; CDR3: CASSLASGQITEAFF; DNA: TGTGCCAGCAGCTTAGCCTCAGGCCAGATCACTGAAGCTTTCTTT
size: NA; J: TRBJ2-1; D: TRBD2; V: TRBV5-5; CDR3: CASSVMGLAGGKSYNEQFF; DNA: TGTGCCAGCAGTGTGATGGGACTAGCGGGGGGGAAGTCCTACAATGAGCAGTTCTTC
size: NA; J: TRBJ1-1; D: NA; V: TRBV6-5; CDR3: CASSYTSIGTEAFF; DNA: TGTGCCAGCAGTTACACGTCTATTGGCACTGAAGCTTTCTTT
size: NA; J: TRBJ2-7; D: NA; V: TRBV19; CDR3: CASNLHEQYF; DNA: TGTGCCAGTAACTTGCACGAGCAGTACTTC
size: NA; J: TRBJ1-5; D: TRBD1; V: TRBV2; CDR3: CASKVTGGAWSNQPQHF; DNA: TGTGCCAGCAAGGTGACAGGGGGCGCCTGGAGCAATCAGCCCCAGCATTTT
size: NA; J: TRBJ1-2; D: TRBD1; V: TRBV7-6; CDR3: CASSLGQGRANYGYTF; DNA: TGTGCCAGCAGCTTGGGACAGGGAAGAGCGAACTATGGCTACACCTTC
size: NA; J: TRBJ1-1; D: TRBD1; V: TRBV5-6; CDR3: CASSLRTGKTEAFF; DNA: TGTGCCAGCAGCTTGAGGACAGGGAAGACTGAAGCTTTCTTT
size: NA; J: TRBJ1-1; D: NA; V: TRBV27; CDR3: CASSLTWGVATEAFF; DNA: TGTGCCAGCAGTTTAACTTGGGGGGTTGCAACTGAAGCTTTCTTT
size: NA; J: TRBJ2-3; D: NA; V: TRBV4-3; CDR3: CASSQDSGRPSTDTQYF; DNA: TGCGCCAGCAGCCAAGATAGCGGACGGCCAAGCACAGATACGCAGTATTTT
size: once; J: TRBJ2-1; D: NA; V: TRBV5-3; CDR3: CARSPYRGGSYNEQFF; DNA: TGTGCCAGAAGCCCCTACAGGGGAGGAAGCTACAATGAGCAGTTCTTC
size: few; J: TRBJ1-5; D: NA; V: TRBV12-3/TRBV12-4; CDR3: CASSTPLGPQHF; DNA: TGTGCCAGCAGCACCCCGCTAGGGCCCCAGCATTTT
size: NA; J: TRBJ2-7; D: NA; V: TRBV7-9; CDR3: CASSLAHGISYEQYF; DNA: TGTGCCAGCAGCTTAGCGCACGGGATCTCCTACGAGCAGTACTTC
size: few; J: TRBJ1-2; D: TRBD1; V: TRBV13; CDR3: CASSFGTESISYTF; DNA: TGTGCCAGCAGCTTTGGGACAGAGAGTATTAGCTACACCTTC
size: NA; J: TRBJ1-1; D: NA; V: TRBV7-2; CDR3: CASSQGPGTEAFF; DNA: TGTGCCAGCAGCCAGGGCCCCGGAACTGAAGCTTTCTTT
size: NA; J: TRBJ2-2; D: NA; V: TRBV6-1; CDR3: CASSEGRSDTGELFF; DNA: TGTGCCAGCAGTGAAGGTCGATCGGACACCGGGGAGCTGTTTTTT
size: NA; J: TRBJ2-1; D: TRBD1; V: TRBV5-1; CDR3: CASSQGTGGLEQFF; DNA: TGCGCCAGCAGCCAAGGGACAGGGGGTCTTGAGCAGTTCTTC
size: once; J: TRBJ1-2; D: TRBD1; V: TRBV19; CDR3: CASSSRQGDYTF; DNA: TGTGCCAGTAGCTCAAGACAGGGAGACTACACCTTC
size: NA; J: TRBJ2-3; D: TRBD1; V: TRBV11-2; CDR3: CASSSPDRGFGDTQYF; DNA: TGTGCCAGCAGCTCCCCGGACAGGGGGTTCGGAGATACGCAGTATTTT
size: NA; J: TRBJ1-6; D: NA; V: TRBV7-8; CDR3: CASSGGVGQSSPLHF; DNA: TGTGCCAGCAGCGGCGGGGTGGGGCAGAGTTCACCCCTCCACTTT
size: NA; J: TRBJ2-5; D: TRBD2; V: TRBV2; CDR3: CASSVGLAGAKETQYF; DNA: TGTGCCAGCAGTGTAGGACTAGCGGGGGCTAAAGAGACCCAGTACTTC
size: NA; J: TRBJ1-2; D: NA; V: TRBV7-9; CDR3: CASSHSIREVNGYTF; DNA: TGTGCCAGCAGCCATAGTATCCGGGAAGTGAATGGCTACACCTTC
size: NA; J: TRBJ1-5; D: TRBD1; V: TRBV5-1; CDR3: CASSLAGQGSSPQHF; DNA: TGCGCCAGCAGCTTGGCGGGACAGGGCTCCTCGCCCCAGCATTTT
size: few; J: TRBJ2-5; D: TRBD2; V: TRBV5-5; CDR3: CASSLSLSGGAVETQYF; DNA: TGTGCCAGCAGCCTATCCCTGAGCGGGGGGGCCGTGGAGACCCAGTACTTC
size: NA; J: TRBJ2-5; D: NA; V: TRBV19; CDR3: CASTSAFAGKPSGETQYF; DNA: NA
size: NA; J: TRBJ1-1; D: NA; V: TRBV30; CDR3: CAWTSTFLGAFF; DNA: TGTGCCTGGACTAGCACCTTCCTAGGGGCTTTCTTT
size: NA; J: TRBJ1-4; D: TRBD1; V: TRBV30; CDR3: CAWTPTGEGEKLFF; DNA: TGTGCCTGGACCCCGACAGGGGAAGGCGAAAAACTGTTTTTT
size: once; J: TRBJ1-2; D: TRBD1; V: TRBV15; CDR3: CATSRENRGHYGYTF; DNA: TGTGCCACCAGCAGAGAAAACAGGGGCCACTATGGCTACACCTTC
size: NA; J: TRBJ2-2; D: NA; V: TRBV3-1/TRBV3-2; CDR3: CASSQAGLGTGELFF; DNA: TGTGCCAGCAGCCAAGCAGGGTTGGGTACCGGGGAGCTGTTTTTT
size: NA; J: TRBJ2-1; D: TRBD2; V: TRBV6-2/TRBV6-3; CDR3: CASSYSRGGNEQFF; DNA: TGTGCCAGCAGTTACTCCCGGGGGGGCAATGAGCAGTTCTTC
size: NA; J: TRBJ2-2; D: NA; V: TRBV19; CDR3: CASRDGTGPRYGLFF; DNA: TGTGCCAGTAGGGACGGGACTGGACCCCGGTATGGGCTGTTTTTT